A single sample gave rise to the 27 T cell receptor beta chains below, sequenced in a study of CD8 T cells in Susac syndrome. Random hexamers primed reverse transcription of about 0.45 to 1 ug RNA. TCRdb reprocessed the immunoSEQ multiplex PCR reads via MiXCR and lists one record per CDR3 protein. The table records 100,000 to 150,000 distinct CDR3 sequences, approximately 95% of them present only once. The source material was CD8+ T cells from PBMCs. All receptors come from a human donor with multiple sclerosis.

The chain carries TRBV6-5 and TRBJ2-2, with D perhaps matching TRBD1 (5 bases). Per the germline V gene, CDR1 is MNHEY and CDR2 is SVGAGI. With 2 bases removed from V and 1 base from J, the gap between germline ends came to 14 bases. The CDR3 length is 17 residues. CDR3 DNA: TGTGCCAGCAGTTACGCCCCAGGGTTCGGGAACACCGGGGAGCTGTTTTTT. It specifies CASSYAPGFGNTGELFF.

The genes are TRBV6-6 and TRBJ2-5; D not resolved. Trimming took 6 bases from V and 7 from J, leaving 15 bases between them. The CDR3 contains 13 residues. Germline CDR1 reads MNHNY; CDR2 reads SVGAGI (reference sequence). Written as DNA, the CDR3 is TGTGCCAGCAGCACGGACGGCCCCCGGACCCAGTACTTC. Translation gives CASSTDGPRTQYF.

The CDR3 DNA reads as TGTGCCAGCAGCGGACTAGCCGAGCGGGATACGCAGTATTTT. Protein: CASSGLAERDTQYF. The chain links TRBV5-4 to TRBJ2-3; 8 bases line up with TRBD2. The CDR3 runs to 14 residues. V lost 4 bases to trimming and J lost 6 bases; unmatched junction nucleotides: 7. In germline, CDR1 is SGHNT, CDR2 YYREEE (reference sequence).

About this clonotype itself: The junction differs from germline at one of its ends, possibly a read error. The chain combines TRBV27 with TRBJ2-7; a possible D gene is TRBD1 (6 bases). Germline CDR1 reads MNHEY; CDR2 reads SMNVEV (reference sequence). This CDR3 contains 14 residues. DNA for the CDR3: TGTGCCAGCAGTTACGCCAGGGGCTCCCACGAGCAGTACTTC. Translating it yields CASSYARGSHEQYF.

This rearrangement joins TRBV9 to TRBJ2-1; 10 bases are a match to TRBD2. J was trimmed by 10 bases and V by 9 bases; bases with no gene match: 22. The CDR3 is 17 residues long. The germline gives CDR1 SGDLS, CDR2 YYNGEE. In DNA form, the CDR3 reads TGTGCCAAGGAATCGACGGGAGCCGGGACTAGCGAGTTGGAGCAGTTCTTC. Amino acid sequence: CAKESTGAGTSELEQFF.

The gene calls are TRBV12-3 or TRBV12-4 and TRBJ2-5, with D possibly TRBD2 on 6 matching bases. This CDR3 has 15 residues. Trimming removed 6 bases at V and 5 bases at J, with 19 bases between. The CDR3 DNA is TGTGCCAGCAGCCTAAATGGTCTAGCGAGGGAGACCCAGTACTTC. It specifies CASSLNGLARETQYF.

The chain links TRBV2 to TRBJ2-4, with TRBD1 as a possible D gene (5 bases). V shed 7 bases and J shed 1 base, with 14 bases lying between them. CDR3 length equals 15 residues. Per the germline V gene, CDR1 is SNHLY and CDR2 is FYNNEI. The CDR3 loop is CASTGRRDAKNIQYF. CDR3 DNA sequence: TGTGCCAGCACAGGGCGTAGGGATGCCAAAAACATTCAGTACTTC. Combining the CDR3 with reference TRBV2 and TRBJ2-4 gives the whole variable domain EPEVTQTPSHQVTQMGQEVILRCVPISNHLYFYWYRQILGQKVEFLVSFYNNEISEKSEIFDDQFSVERPDGSNFTLKIRSTKLEDSAMYFCASTGRRDAKNIQYFGAGTRLSVL.

This clonotype came up once. The chain carries TRBV4-1 and TRBJ2-1; D is uncertain. The CDR3 extends over 11 amino acids. Trimming removed 6 bases from V and 4 bases from J, with 4 bases in between. CDR1 is MGHRA, CDR2 YSYEKL, per germline. CDR3 sequence reads: CASRRYNEQFF. As DNA, the CDR3 is TGCGCCAGCAGACGATACAATGAGCAGTTCTTC.

The table lists this clonotype with a count of one. The chain recombines TRBV10-1 with TRBJ2-5, with unresolved D. V lost 3 bases to trimming and J lost 5 bases, with 19 bases between them. This CDR3 is built from 16 residues. Germline V CDR1 and CDR2: WNHNN, SYGVQD (reference sequence). The CDR3 spells CASSEGPLLGHETQYF. Here the CDR3 DNA reads TGCGCCAGCAGTGAAGGCCCGCTCTTGGGTCATGAGACCCAGTACTTC.

This clonotype was seen once. V usage is TRBV5-1 and J usage is TRBJ1-2; D might be TRBD1 (6 bases). The CDR3 covers 14 residues. CDR1 and CDR2 from the germline V gene are SGHRS and YFSETQ. V was trimmed by 0 bases and J by 4 bases, leaving 10 bases between them. The CDR3, as DNA: TGCGCCAGCAGCTTGGAGACAGGATTCTATGGCTACACCTTC. It is translated as CASSLETGFYGYTF.

V usage is TRBV20-1 and J usage is TRBJ2-3; 8 bases map to TRBD1. V lost 3 bases and J lost 4; bases outside the gene matches: 6. The CDR3 runs 14 residues. CDR1 DFQATT and CDR2 SNEGSKA come from the germline V gene (reference sequence). CDR3 in amino acids: CSAREDRVADTQYF. For the CDR3, the DNA is TGCAGTGCTAGGGAGGACAGGGTGGCAGATACGCAGTATTTT.

The V gene is TRBV11-2, the J gene TRBJ1-2; D call uncertain. V was cut by 3 bases and J by 8 bases, with 13 bases left in between. This CDR3 comprises 13 residues. The germline gives CDR1 SGHAT, CDR2 FQNNGV. In DNA, the CDR3 is TGTGCCAGCAGCTTTAGAGGGATGGGAGGCTACACCTTC. It translates to CASSFRGMGGYTF.

This chain links TRBV7-9 with TRBJ1-1, with D tentatively TRBD1 (5 bases). Trimming shortened V by 1 base and J by 6 bases, and 12 bases separated the two germline ends. The CDR3 has 14 residues. CDR1 SEHNR and CDR2 FQNEAQ come from the germline V gene (reference sequence). The CDR3 here is CASSLGGQGSEAFF. The DNA for the CDR3 is TGTGCCAGCAGCTTAGGGGGCCAGGGCTCTGAAGCTTTCTTT.

The CDR3 nucleotides are TGTGCCAGCAGCCCGGGGACGGGGGGGTATACAGATACGCAGTATTTT. It translates to CASSPGTGGYTDTQYF. This rearrangement joins TRBV11-1 to TRBJ2-3; 8 bases align to TRBD2. The V gene end was trimmed by 5 bases and the J gene end by 3 bases; junction bases not matched to a gene: 10. The CDR3 sequence is 16 residues long. Germline CDR1 is SGHAT and CDR2 is FQDESV (reference sequence). The full variable domain, its missing parts supplied by reference TRBV11-1 and TRBJ2-3, is EAEVAQSPRYKITEKSQAVAFWCDPISGHATLYWYRQILGQGPELLVQFQDESVVDDSQLPKDRFSAERLKGVDSTLKIQPAELGDSAMYLCASSPGTGGYTDTQYFGPGTRLTVL.

The chain employs TRBV28 and TRBJ2-3; D perhaps matches TRBD2 (5 bases). This CDR3 comprises 15 residues. Germline loops: CDR1 MDHEN, CDR2 SYDVKM. V lost 2 bases to trimming and J lost 4 bases, with 13 bases between them. CDR3 DNA sequence: TGTGCCAGCAGTTTAGGGGAGATGGGCCCAGATACGCAGTATTTT. As protein: CASSLGEMGPDTQYF.

A word on this clonotype: A junction boundary mismatches the germline segment, possibly from a read error. The chain joins TRBV13 to TRBJ2-1; D is uncertain. Germline CDR1 is PRHDT and CDR2 is FYEKMQ (reference sequence). This CDR3 is built from 16 residues. In DNA form, the CDR3 reads TGTGCCAACAGCCGTCCCGACCAGAGCTCCTACAATGAGCAGTTCTTC. It specifies CANSRPDQSSYNEQFF. Full variable domain (remainder filled in from reference TRBV13 and TRBJ2-1): AAGVIQSPRHLIKEKRETATLKCYPIPRHDTVYWYQQGPGQDPQFLISFYEKMQSDKGSIPDRFSAQQFSDYHSELNMSSLELGDSALYFCANSRPDQSSYNEQFFGPGTRLTVL.

V usage is TRBV29-1 and J usage is TRBJ2-7; D not resolved. Deletions cut 4 bases from V and 3 bases from J, with 10 bases between. This CDR3 region has 12 residues. Per the germline V gene, CDR1 is SQVTM and CDR2 is ANQGSEA. Written as DNA, the CDR3 is TGCAGCGTTGGCCCAGGTAACTACGAGCAGTACTTC. This encodes CSVGPGNYEQYF.

The chain recombines TRBV7-6 with TRBJ1-4; D ambiguous. Trimming left V 2 bases short and J 3 bases short, with 4 bases between. The CDR3 runs to 13 residues. Germline V gene sequence: CDR1 SGHVS, CDR2 FNYEAQ. CDR3 in DNA: TGTGCCAGCAGCTTAAGATCTAATGAAAAACTGTTTTTT. This gives the protein CASSLRSNEKLFF. The full variable domain, with the rest looked up from reference TRBV7-6 and TRBJ1-4, is GAGVSQSPRYKVTKRGQDVALRCDPISGHVSLYWYRQALGQGPEFLTYFNYEAQQDKSGLPNDRFSAERPEGSISTLTIQRTEQRDSAMYRCASSLRSNEKLFFGSGTQLSVL.

The chain is built from TRBV6-1 and TRBJ1-2, with D maybe TRBD1 (5 bases). Trimming cost V 7 bases and J 3 bases, with 9 bases left between them. Germline CDR1 and CDR2: MNHNS and SASEGT. The CDR3 consists of 12 residues. CDR3 protein: CASIGTDYGYTF. In DNA form, the CDR3 reads TGTGCCAGCATAGGGACGGACTATGGCTACACCTTC.

The rearrangement joins TRBV11-2 to TRBJ2-7; D is unclear. Germline-derived CDR1 and CDR2 are SGHAT and FQNNGV. The CDR3 has 17 amino acids. Trimming removed 1 base from V and 3 bases from J, with 19 bases in between. The CDR3 sequence is CASSLVRQPQTHYEQYF. For the CDR3, the DNA is TGTGCCAGCAGCTTAGTGAGGCAGCCTCAAACACACTACGAGCAGTACTTC.

The chain employs TRBV7-3 and TRBJ2-1; 7 nucleotides agree with TRBD2. Trimming took 5 bases from V and 3 from J; bases not matched to a gene: 7. CDR1 and CDR2 (germline): SGHTA, FQGTGA. The CDR3 extends over 15 amino acids. CDR3 sequence: CASSPGGRFYNEQFF. In DNA, the CDR3 is TGTGCCAGCAGCCCCGGGGGGAGGTTCTACAATGAGCAGTTCTTC.

V and J are TRBV2 and TRBJ2-5; D unclear. V lost 6 bases and J 5 bases, leaving 22 bases between the germline ends. This CDR3 is 16 amino acids long. Per the germline V gene, CDR1 is SNHLY and CDR2 is FYNNEI. This CDR3 reads CASRNYRASLGETQYF. The DNA of the CDR3 is TGTGCCAGCAGAAACTACCGGGCCTCCTTAGGGGAGACCCAGTACTTC.

J is TRBJ2-7 and V is TRBV5-4; unclear D gene. The germline V gene has CDR1 SGHNT and CDR2 YYREEE (reference sequence). The ends were cut back, 3 bases at V and 0 bases at J, with 10 bases in the middle. The CDR3 is 14 residues long. The CDR3: CASSSELNSYEQYV. CDR3 bases: TGTGCCAGCAGCTCCGAGCTAAACTCCTACGAGCAGTACGTC.

This chain connects TRBV20-1 to TRBJ2-1; D call uncertain. V was shortened by 0 bases and J by 0 bases, with 12 bases between the two germline ends. There are 16 residues in the CDR3. The germline V gene encodes CDR1 DFQATT and CDR2 SNEGSKA (reference sequence). CDR3 sequence (DNA): TGCAGTGCTAGAGATACGGTCACGAGCTCCTACAATGAGCAGTTCTTC. It codes for CSARDTVTSSYNEQFF.

The chain is built from TRBV2 and TRBJ2-4, with a possible D match to TRBD2 (5 bases). Germline-derived CDR1 and CDR2 are SNHLY and FYNNEI. This CDR3 is 16 amino acids long. Deletions cut 4 bases from V and 0 bases from J, with 13 bases between. The CDR3 loop is CASSGRGNIAKNIQYF. DNA for the CDR3: TGTGCCAGCAGTGGTCGAGGGAACATAGCCAAAAACATTCAGTACTTC.

This chain uses TRBV29-1 with TRBJ2-1, with a possible D match to TRBD2 (6 bases). The CDR3 consists of 14 residues. Germline V gene sequence: CDR1 SQVTM, CDR2 ANQGSEA. The V end lost 8 bases, the J end lost 5 bases, and 19 bases lay between the germline ends. CDR3 loop: CSSKGGEVDNEQFF. The CDR3 coding sequence is TGCAGCTCAAAAGGAGGGGAAGTTGACAATGAGCAGTTCTTC.

V gene TRBV4-1 combines with J gene TRBJ2-1, with 8 bases identical to TRBD2. Trimming cost V 0 bases and J 6 bases; bases outside gene matches: 7. CDR3 length: 16 amino acids. Germline V gene sequence: CDR1 MGHRA, CDR2 YSYEKL. CDR3: CASSQEAGGGRNEQFF. In DNA form, the CDR3 reads TGCGCCAGCAGCCAAGAGGCCGGGGGGGGACGCAATGAGCAGTTCTTC.